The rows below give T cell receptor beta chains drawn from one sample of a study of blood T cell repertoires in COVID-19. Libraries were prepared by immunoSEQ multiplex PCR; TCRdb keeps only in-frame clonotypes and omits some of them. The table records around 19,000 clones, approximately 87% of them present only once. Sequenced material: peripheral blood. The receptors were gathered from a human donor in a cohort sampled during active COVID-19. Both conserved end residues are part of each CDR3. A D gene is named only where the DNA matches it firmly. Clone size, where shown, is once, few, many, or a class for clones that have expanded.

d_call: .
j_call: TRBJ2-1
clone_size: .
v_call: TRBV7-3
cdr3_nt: TGTGCCAGCAGCTTTGGTCTAGCGATTTACAATGAGCAGTTCTTC
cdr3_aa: CASSFGLAIYNEQFF

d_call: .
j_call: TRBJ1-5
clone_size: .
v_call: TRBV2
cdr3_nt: TGTGCCAGCAGTGAGGACAGCAGCAATCAGCCCCAGCATTTT
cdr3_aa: CASSEDSSNQPQHF

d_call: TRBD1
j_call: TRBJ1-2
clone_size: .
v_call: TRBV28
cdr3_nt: TGTGCCAGCAGTGGCTCCGGACAGGGGGACTATGGCTACACCTTC
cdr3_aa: CASSGSGQGDYGYTF

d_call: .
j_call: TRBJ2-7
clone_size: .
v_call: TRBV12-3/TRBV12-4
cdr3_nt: TGTGCCAGTTCAAGGGGGGGGCCCTACGAGCAGTACTTC
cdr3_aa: CASSRGGPYEQYF

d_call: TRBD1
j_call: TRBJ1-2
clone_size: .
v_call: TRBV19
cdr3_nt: TGTGCCAGTAGTATTCCGGGACAGGCTTTTCGGGGCTACACCTTC
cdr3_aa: CASSIPGQAFRGYTF

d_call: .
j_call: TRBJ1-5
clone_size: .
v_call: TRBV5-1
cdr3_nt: TGCGCCAGCAGCCAGGACAGAGATCAGCCCCAGCATTTT
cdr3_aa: CASSQDRDQPQHF

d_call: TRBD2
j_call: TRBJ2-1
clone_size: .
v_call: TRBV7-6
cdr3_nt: TGTGCCAGCAGCCTCGGGGGGGGAGGTGACAATGAGCAGTTCTTC
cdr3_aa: CASSLGGGGDNEQFF

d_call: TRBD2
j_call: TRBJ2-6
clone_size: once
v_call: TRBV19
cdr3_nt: TGTGCCAGTAACTCTGATAGCGGGAGGTATGGGGCCAACGTCCTGACTTTC
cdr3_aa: CASNSDSGRYGANVLTF

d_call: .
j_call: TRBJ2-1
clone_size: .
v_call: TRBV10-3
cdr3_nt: TGTGCCATCAGTTATCCGGGACGGGGGTCGGGAGAGCAGTTCTTC
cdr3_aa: CAISYPGRGSGEQFF

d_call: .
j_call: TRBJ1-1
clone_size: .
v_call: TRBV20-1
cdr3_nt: TGCAGTGCTAGTCGGCAGGGGAATACTGAAGCTTTCTTT
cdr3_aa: CSASRQGNTEAFF

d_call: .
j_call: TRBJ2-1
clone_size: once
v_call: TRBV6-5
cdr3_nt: TGTGCCAGCAACGCGGGTTCCGAGCAGTTCTTC
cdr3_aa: CASNAGSEQFF

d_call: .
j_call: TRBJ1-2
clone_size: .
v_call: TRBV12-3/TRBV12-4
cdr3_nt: TGTGCCAGCAGTTTTATAAACTATGGCTACACCTTC
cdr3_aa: CASSFINYGYTF

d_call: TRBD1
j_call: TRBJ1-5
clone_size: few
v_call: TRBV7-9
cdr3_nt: TGTGCCAGCAGGAGCCGGGACAGCCAATCTGGGTGGCCCCAGCATTTT
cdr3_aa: CASRSRDSQSGWPQHF

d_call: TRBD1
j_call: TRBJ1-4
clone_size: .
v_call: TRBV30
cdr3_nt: TGTGCCTGGAGTGTCCCGACAGGGTCGACTGAAAAACTGTTTTTT
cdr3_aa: CAWSVPTGSTEKLFF

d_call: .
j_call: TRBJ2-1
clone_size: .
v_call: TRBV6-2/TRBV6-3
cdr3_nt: TGTGCCAGCAGTTACTCGGGCGGGGCCCCCTACAATGAGCAGTTCTTC
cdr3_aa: CASSYSGGAPYNEQFF

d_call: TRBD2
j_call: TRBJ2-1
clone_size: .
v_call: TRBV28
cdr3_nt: TGTGCCACCATCCTGGCTAGCGGGACATACAATGAGCAGTTCTTC
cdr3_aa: CATILASGTYNEQFF

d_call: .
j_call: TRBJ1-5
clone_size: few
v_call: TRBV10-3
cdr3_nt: TGTGCCATCAGTGAGTCGGGAGGGAGCAATCAGCCCCAGCATTTT
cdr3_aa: CAISESGGSNQPQHF

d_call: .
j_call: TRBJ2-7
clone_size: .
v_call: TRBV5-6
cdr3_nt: TGTGCCAGCAGCCGCTACAGGGCTTACTCCTACGAGCAGTACTTC
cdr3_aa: CASSRYRAYSYEQYF

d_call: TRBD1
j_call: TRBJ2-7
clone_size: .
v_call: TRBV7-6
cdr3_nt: TGTGCCAGCAGCCCGGGGACAGGGACCTACGAGCAGTACTTC
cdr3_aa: CASSPGTGTYEQYF

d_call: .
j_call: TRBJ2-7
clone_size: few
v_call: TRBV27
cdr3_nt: TGTGCCAGCAGTGGTTTTGCCGGGTACGAGCAGTACTTC
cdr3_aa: CASSGFAGYEQYF

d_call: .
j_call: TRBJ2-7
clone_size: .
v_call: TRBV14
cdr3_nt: TGTGCCAGCAGCCAAGACCCATATGGGGCTTACGAGCAGTACTTC
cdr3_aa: CASSQDPYGAYEQYF

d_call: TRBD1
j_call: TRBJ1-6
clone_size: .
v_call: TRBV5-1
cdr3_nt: TGCGCCAGCAGCCTGGGACAGACAAATAATTCACCCCTCCACTTT
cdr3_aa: CASSLGQTNNSPLHF

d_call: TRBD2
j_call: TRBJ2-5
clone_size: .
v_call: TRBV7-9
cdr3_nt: TGTGCCAGCAGCTTAAACTTGGCGCGGGAGGACCAAGAGACCCAGTACTTC
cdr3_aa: CASSLNLAREDQETQYF

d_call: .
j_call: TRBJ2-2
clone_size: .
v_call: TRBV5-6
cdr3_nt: TGTGCCAGCAGCGGCCTGGGGGCTTATGGCGGGGAGCTGTTTTTT
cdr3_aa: CASSGLGAYGGELFF

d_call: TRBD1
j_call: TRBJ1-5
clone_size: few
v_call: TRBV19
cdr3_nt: TGTGCCAGTGGTAGTACAGGGGGCATCGGGCAGCCCCAGCATTTT
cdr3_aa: CASGSTGGIGQPQHF

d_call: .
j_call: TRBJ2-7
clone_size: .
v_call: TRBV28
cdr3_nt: TGTGCCAGCAGTTTCCCTGGGAGGAAGACCTACGAGCAGTACTTC
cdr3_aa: CASSFPGRKTYEQYF

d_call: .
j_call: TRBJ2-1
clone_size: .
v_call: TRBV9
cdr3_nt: TGTGCCAGCAGCGTCGTTACGGGACTCCGCCAAAATGAGCAGTTCTTC
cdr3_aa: CASSVVTGLRQNEQFF

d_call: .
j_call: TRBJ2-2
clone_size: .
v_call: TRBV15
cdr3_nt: TGTGCCACCAGCAGAGTGGGAGGGAGGGGGTGGACCGGGGAGCTGTTTTTT
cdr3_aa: CATSRVGGRGWTGELFF

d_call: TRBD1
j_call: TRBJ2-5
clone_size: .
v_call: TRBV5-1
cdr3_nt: TGCGCCAGCAGCCCCGGACAGGGGAGAGAGACCCAGTACTTC
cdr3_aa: CASSPGQGRETQYF

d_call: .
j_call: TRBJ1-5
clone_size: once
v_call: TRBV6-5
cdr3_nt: TGTGCCAGCCGAAGACAGACGAATCAGCCCCAGCATTTT
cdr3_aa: CASRRQTNQPQHF

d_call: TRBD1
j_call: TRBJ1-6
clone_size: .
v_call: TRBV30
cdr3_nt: TGTGCCTGGAGGAACAGGGGCGTGCAAACCCTCCACTTT
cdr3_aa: CAWRNRGVQTLHF

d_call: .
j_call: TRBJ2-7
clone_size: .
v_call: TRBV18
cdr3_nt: TGTGCCAGCTCCGGCAGGGCCTACGAGCAGTACTTC
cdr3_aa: CASSGRAYEQYF

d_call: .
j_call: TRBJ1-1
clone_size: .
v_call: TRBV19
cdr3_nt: TGTGCCAGTAGTTCGGGGAACACTGAAGCTTTCTTT
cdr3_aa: CASSSGNTEAFF

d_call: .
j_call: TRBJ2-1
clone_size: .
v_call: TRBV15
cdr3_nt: TGTGCCACCAGCAGCCCCTCGACACCATACAATGAGCAGTTCTTC
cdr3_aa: CATSSPSTPYNEQFF

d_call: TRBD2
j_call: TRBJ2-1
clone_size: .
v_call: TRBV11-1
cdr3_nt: TGTGCCAGCAGCTTTAGAGAGTCTAGCGGGATCGGTGAGCAGTTCTTC
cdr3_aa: CASSFRESSGIGEQFF

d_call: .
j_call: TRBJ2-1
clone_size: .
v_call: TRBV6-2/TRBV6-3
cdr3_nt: TGTGCCAGCAGTTACGGTCCTGGAGGTGAGCAGTTCTTC
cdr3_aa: CASSYGPGGEQFF

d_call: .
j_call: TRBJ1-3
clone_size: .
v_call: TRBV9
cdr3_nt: TGTGCCAGCAGCGACACAACAGGTCTCTCTGGAAACACCATATATTTT
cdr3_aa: CASSDTTGLSGNTIYF

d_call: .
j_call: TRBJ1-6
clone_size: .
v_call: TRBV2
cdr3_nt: TGTGCCAGCAGTGAAAGGCAGGCCTTCAATTCACCCCTCCACTTT
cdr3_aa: CASSERQAFNSPLHF

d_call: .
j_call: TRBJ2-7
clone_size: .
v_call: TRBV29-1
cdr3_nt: TGCAGCGTTGTAGTGGGAGGCTACGAGCAGTACTTC
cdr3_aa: CSVVVGGYEQYF

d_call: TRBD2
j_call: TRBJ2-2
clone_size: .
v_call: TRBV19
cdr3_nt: TGTGCCAGTAGTATGGCGGGGGGCTATTGGGAGCTGTTTTTT
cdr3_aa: CASSMAGGYWELFF

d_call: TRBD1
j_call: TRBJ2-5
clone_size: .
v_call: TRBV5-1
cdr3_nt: TGCGCCAGCAGCACGGTAGACAGGGCTAAAGAGACCCAGTACTTC
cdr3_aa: CASSTVDRAKETQYF

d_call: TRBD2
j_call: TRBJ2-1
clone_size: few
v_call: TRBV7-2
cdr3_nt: TGTGCCAGCAGCGATAGCGGGACCAGCTCCTACAATGAGCAGTTCTTC
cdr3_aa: CASSDSGTSSYNEQFF

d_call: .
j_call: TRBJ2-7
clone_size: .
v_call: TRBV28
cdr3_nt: TGTGCCAGCAGTTTATCCCAGGACAAAAAGCAGTACTTC
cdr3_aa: CASSLSQDKKQYF

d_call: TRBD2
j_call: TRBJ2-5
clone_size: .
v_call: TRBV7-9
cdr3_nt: TGTGCCAGCAGCTCCCCGAGTCTAGCGGGAAGCCAAGAGACCCAGTACTTC
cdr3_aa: CASSSPSLAGSQETQYF

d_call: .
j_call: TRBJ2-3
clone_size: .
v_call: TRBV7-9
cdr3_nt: TGTGCCAGCAGATCTTCTAGCGCTAGCACAGATACGCAGTATTTT
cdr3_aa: CASRSSSASTDTQYF

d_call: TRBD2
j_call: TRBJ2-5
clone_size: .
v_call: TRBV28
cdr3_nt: TGTGCCAGCAGTAGGACTAGCGGTGTAGAGACCCAGTACTTC
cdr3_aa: CASSRTSGVETQYF

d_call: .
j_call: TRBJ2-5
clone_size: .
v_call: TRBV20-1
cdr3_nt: TGCAGTGCTAGTAGGGGGGGAGAGGAGACCCAGTACTTC
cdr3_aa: CSASRGGEETQYF

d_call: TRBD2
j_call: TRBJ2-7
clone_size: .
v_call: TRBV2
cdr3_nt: TGTGCCAGCAGTGAAGGGACTAGCGGGAGCTACGAGCAGTACTTC
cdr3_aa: CASSEGTSGSYEQYF

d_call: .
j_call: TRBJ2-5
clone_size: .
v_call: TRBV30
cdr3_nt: TGTGCCTGGAGAGGTTCGGGAGAGGTGGAGACCCAGTACTTC
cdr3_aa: CAWRGSGEVETQYF

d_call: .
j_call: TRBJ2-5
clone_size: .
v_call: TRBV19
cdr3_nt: TGTGCCAGTAGTATCGGCGGAGAGACCCAGTACTTC
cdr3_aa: CASSIGGETQYF

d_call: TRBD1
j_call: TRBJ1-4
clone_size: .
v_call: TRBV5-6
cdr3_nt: TGTGCCAGCAGCTGGACCCTTGGGACAGGGAAAAATGAAAAACTGTTTTTT
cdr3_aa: CASSWTLGTGKNEKLFF

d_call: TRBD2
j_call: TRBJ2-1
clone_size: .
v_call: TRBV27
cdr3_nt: TGTGCCAGCAGTTACGCTAGCGGGAGGGCGGGGCATGAGCAGTTCTTC
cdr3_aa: CASSYASGRAGHEQFF

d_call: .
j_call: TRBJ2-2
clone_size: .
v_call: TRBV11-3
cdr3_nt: TGTGCCAGCAGCTTTTCGACAGACCCTTCCGGGGAGCTGTTTTTT
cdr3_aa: CASSFSTDPSGELFF

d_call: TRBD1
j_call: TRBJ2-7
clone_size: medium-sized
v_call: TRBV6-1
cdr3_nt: TGTGCCAGCAGTGTCCTTCTTTCCGGGACAGGGAGCTACGAGCAGTACTTC
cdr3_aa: CASSVLLSGTGSYEQYF

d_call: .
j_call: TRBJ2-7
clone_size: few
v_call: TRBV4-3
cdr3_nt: TGCGCCAGCAGCCCATCACAGGGATCCTACGAGCAGTACTTC
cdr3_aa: CASSPSQGSYEQYF

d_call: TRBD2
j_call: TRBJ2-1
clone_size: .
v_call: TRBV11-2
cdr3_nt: TGTGCCAGCAGCTCCTTAGCGGGCGGGATCTACAATGAGCAGTTCTTC
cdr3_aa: CASSSLAGGIYNEQFF

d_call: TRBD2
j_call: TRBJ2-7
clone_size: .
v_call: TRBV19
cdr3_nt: TGTGCCAGTAGGGTGCGGGAGGGCTCCTACGAGCAGTACTTC
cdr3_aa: CASRVREGSYEQYF